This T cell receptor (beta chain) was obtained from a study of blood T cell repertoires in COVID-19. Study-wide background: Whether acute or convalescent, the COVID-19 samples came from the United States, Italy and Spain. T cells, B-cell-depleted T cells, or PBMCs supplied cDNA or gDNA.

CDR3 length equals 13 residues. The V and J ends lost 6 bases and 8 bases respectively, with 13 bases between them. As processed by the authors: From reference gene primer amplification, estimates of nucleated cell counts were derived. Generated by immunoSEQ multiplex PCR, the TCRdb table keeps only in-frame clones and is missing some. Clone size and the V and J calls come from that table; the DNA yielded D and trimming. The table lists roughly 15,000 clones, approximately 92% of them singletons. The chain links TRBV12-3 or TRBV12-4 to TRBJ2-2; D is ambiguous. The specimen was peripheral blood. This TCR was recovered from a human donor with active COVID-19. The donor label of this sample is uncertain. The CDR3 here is CASSQQAGGELFF. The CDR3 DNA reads TGTGCCAGCAGCCAACAAGCCGGGGGGGAGCTGTTTTTT.